This TCR beta chain comes out of a study of blood T cells in healthy people across ages. Then a second PCR, running about 6 to 12 cycles, was carried out with a sample-barcoded 5' primer and a J-beta primer mix. TCRdb re-called the 5' RACE reads through MiXCR, storing one row per CDR3 protein. Of 1,500,000 or so distinct CDR3 sequences listed, 35% to 45% are singletons. Germline V gene sequence: CDR1 LGHDT, CDR2 YNNKEL (reference sequence). The length of the CDR3 is 17 residues. Trimming stripped 4 bases from V and 2 bases from J, with 15 bases between. This rearrangement joins TRBV3-1 to TRBJ2-6, with TRBD1 as a possible D gene (6 bases). The sequencing sample was made of blood. The sequence derives from a woman aged 18-29 years in good health. The CDR3 region is CASSPRLTGTGANVLTF. CDR3 nucleotide sequence: TGTGCCAGCAGCCCCAGATTAACAGGGACTGGGGCCAACGTCCTGACTTTC.